These T cell receptor beta chains were read from a single sample in a study of monozygotic twins with inflammatory bowel disease. One entry per CDR3 protein, without DNA, is what TCRdb gives after re-calling the 5' RACE reads. This sample's clone table lists 300,000 to 450,000 distinct CDR3 sequences. Sequencing was carried out using blood. The receptors were sampled from a human donor with ulcerative colitis or Crohn's disease, or a healthy co-twin of an affected twin (not recorded which). CDR3s include the opening cysteine and the closing phenylalanine or tryptophan.

>TRBJ2-4|TRBV10-2
CASSESRSLGDIQYF
>TRBJ2-7|TRBV5-1
CASSLTTGLFYEQYF
>TRBJ1-4|TRBV28
CASTVSGSNEKLFF
>TRBJ2-7|TRBV10-3
CAISEAQQGMGYEQYF
>TRBJ2-5|TRBV9
CASSVETRETQYF
>TRBJ1-1|TRBV5-1
CASSKADSGNTEAFF
>TRBJ2-3|TRBV6-5
CASSYSGASTDTQYF
>TRBJ2-1|TRBV18
CASSPRTGSSYNEQFF
>TRBJ2-5|TRBV12-3/TRBV12-4
CASSLAAPTETQYF
>TRBJ2-1|TRBV29-1
CSVAPVGAEQFF
>TRBJ1-5|TRBV4-3
CASSQDGERTQPQHF
>TRBJ1-4|TRBV5-1
CASSEDGYNEKLFF
>TRBJ2-7|TRBV25-1
CASSARDRPYEQYF
>TRBJ2-5|TRBV12-3/TRBV12-4
CASSPPGLAGIQETQYF
>TRBJ2-1|TRBV7-9
CASSVDRSAYNEQFF
>TRBJ2-7|TRBV5-1
CASSSELAGVSEQYF
>TRBJ2-7|TRBV5-1
CASSLVPREQYF
>TRBJ2-1|TRBV15
CATSHGDRSSYNEQFF
>TRBJ2-1|TRBV6-5
CASSYLQGGHNEQFF
>TRBJ2-3|TRBV3-1
CASSQGQVWTDTQYF
>TRBJ2-7|TRBV11-2
CASSHGREQGYEQYF
>TRBJ1-1|TRBV18
CASSPQKSNTEAFF
>TRBJ2-3|TRBV9
CASSVDPPDTQYF
>TRBJ2-5|TRBV14
CASSQDSRDYPQETQYF
>TRBJ1-5|TRBV4-3
CASSQGRGAQPQHF
>TRBJ2-3|TRBV18
CASSSRPGTGSDTQYF
>TRBJ2-2|TRBV18
CASSPFQPGPQGTGELFF
>TRBJ1-1|TRBV5-1
CASRPTGTANTEAFF
>TRBJ2-1|TRBV11-3
CASSLDSGLYHEQFF
>TRBJ2-1|TRBV20-1
CSAAGTSGYNEQFF
>TRBJ2-7|TRBV20-1
CSARAGGKSYEQYF
>TRBJ2-7|TRBV3-1
CASSQPGRGKSYEQYF
>TRBJ2-1|TRBV9
CASSVVDGGAGEQFF
>TRBJ2-1|TRBV5-1
CASSLGSLGAWNGEQFF
>TRBJ2-3|TRBV20-1
CSARPPGRPSTDTQYF
>TRBJ2-7|TRBV27
CASSFFLAGGAYEQYF
>TRBJ2-5|TRBV7-2
CASSPQGVGETQYF
>TRBJ1-6|TRBV12-3/TRBV12-4
CASSGTVQAAINSPLHF
>TRBJ1-5|TRBV4-1
CASSRPGQVNQPQHF
>TRBJ2-7|TRBV12-3/TRBV12-4
CASSGTDREVYEQYF
>TRBJ1-1|TRBV7-3
CASSLTRQVRDVFF
>TRBJ2-7|TRBV12-3/TRBV12-4
CASSSRSSGGLEQYF
>TRBJ2-7|TRBV7-9
CASSFITGGSYEQYF
>TRBJ2-5|TRBV19
CASSILDSYQETQYF
>TRBJ1-6|TRBV6-4
CASSATGIGSPLHF
>TRBJ2-5|TRBV7-3
CASSFGGAGQETQYF
>TRBJ2-7|TRBV12-3/TRBV12-4
CASSLAWQASYEQYF
>TRBJ1-5|TRBV7-9
CASSQLGQGANQPQHF
>TRBJ2-5|TRBV5-4
CASSTFSGGSEETQYF
>TRBJ2-3|TRBV7-3
CASSRGGSGGDTQYF
>TRBJ2-3|TRBV5-1
CASSLARADTQYF
>TRBJ2-1|TRBV20-1
CSATLTGDSYNEQFF
>TRBJ2-7|TRBV7-9
CASSLVGTSYDGYEQYF
>TRBJ1-6|TRBV20-1
CSTRQGAVGNSPLHF
>TRBJ1-2|TRBV7-3
CASSPQGTNYGYTF
>TRBJ2-7|TRBV5-1
CASSTGGSVSNEQYF
>TRBJ1-5|TRBV12-3/TRBV12-4
CASSLGLRGRSNQPQHF
>TRBJ1-1|TRBV30
CALRWDRNTEAFF
>TRBJ2-7|TRBV6-2/TRBV6-3
CASSYLGRGLGSEQYF